The present T cell receptor (beta chain) was sequenced within a study of CD8 T cells in ankylosing spondylitis. MiXCR, run by TCRdb on the 5' RACE reads, gives a single entry per CDR3 protein. The table has approximately 150,000 distinct CDR3 sequences, under 45% seen once. The TCR sequence derives from a male donor with ankylosing spondylitis. The sample consisted of synovial fluid, either unsorted or a sorted T cell fraction (not recorded which).

CDR3 amino acids: CASSLRFETQYF. The DNA for the CDR3 is TGTGCCAGCAGTTTAAGGTTCGAGACCCAGTACTTC. The chain combines TRBV28 with TRBJ2-5; D not resolved. The CDR3 extends over 12 amino acids. The germline gives CDR1 MDHEN, CDR2 SYDVKM. V was cut by 2 bases and J by 5 bases, with 6 bases left in between.